This T cell receptor (beta chain) was found in a study of blood T cell repertoires in COVID-19. Data came from immunoSEQ multiplex PCR; TCRdb stores just in-frame clones and leaves some out. This sample has under 250,000 clones, with 82% found just once. CDR1 SEHNR and CDR2 FQNEAQ come from the germline V gene (reference sequence). V lost 5 bases and J lost 4, with 9 bases in between. The CDR3 sequence is 12 residues long. The V and J genes are TRBV7-9 and TRBJ2-7; D is perhaps TRBD1 (6 bases). Source material: peripheral blood. This receptor was identified in a woman aged 70-85 years with acute or convalescent COVID-19. The CDR3 is CASSQDRYEQYF. The CDR3 DNA sequence: TGTGCCAGCAGCCAGGACAGATACGAGCAGTACTTC.